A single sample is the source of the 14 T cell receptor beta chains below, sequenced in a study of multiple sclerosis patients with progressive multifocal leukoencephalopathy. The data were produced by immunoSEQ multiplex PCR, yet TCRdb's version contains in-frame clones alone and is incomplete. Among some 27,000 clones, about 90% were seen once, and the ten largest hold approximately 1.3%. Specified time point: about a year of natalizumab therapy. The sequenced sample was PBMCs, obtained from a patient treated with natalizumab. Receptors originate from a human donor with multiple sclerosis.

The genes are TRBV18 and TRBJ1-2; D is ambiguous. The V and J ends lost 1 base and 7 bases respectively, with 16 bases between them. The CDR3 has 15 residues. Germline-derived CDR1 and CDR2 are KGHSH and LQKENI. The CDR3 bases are TGTGCCAGCTCACCACGGGAGACGAGAAACGCTGGCTACACCTTC. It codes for CASSPRETRNAGYTF.

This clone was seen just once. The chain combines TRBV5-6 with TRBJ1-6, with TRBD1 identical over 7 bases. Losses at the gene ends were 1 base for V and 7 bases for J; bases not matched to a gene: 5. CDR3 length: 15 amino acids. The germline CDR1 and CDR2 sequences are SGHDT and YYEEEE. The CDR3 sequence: CASSLSRGINSPLHF. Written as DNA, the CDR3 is TGTGCCAGCAGCTTGAGCAGGGGGATCAATTCACCCCTCCACTTT.

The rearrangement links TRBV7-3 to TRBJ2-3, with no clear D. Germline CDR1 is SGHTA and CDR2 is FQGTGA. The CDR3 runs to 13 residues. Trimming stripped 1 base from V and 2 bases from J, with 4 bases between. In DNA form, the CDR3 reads TGTGCCAGCAGCTTAAGCTCCACAGATACGCAGTATTTT. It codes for CASSLSSTDTQYF. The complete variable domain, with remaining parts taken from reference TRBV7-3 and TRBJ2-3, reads GAGVSQTPSNKVTEKGKYVELRCDPISGHTALYWYRQSLGQGPEFLIYFQGTGAADDSGLPNDRFFAVRPEGSVSTLKIQRTERGDSAVYLCASSLSSTDTQYFGPGTRLTVL.

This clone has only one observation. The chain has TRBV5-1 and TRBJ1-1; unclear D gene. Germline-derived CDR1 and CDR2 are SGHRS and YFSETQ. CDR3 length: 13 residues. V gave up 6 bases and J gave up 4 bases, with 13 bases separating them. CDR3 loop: CASILREGTEAFF. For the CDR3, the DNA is TGCGCCAGCATCCTTCGGGAGGGCACTGAAGCTTTCTTT.

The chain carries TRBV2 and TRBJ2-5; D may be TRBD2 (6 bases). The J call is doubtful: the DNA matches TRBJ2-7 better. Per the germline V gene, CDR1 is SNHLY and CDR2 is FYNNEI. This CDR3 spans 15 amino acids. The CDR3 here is CASSESWIGGGEQYF. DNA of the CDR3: TGTGCCAGCAGTGAATCGTGGATCGGGGGAGGCGAGCAGTACTTC.

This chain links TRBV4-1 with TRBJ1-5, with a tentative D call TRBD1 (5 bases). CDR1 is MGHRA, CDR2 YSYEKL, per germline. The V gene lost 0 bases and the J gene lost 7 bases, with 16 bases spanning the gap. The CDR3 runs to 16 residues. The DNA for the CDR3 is TGCGCCAGCAGCCAAGATCTCAACCAGGGACGGCAGCCCCAGCATTTT. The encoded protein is CASSQDLNQGRQPQHF.

CDR3 amino acids: CASRGLDRGDRNEQFF. In DNA form, the CDR3 reads TGTGCCAGCAGGGGACTGGACAGGGGCGATCGCAATGAGCAGTTCTTC. The J gene is TRBJ2-1, the V gene TRBV27; 9 nucleotides line up with TRBD1. The CDR3 length is 16 residues. The V gene end was trimmed by 6 bases and the J gene end by 6 bases; junction bases not matched to a gene: 12. Per the germline V gene, CDR1 is MNHEY and CDR2 is SMNVEV (reference sequence).

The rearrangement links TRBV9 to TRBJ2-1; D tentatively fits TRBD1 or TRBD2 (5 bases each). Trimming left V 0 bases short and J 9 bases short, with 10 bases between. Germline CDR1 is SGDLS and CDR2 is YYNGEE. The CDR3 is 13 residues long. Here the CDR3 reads CASSVAGTGEQFF. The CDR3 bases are TGTGCCAGCAGCGTAGCAGGGACGGGTGAGCAGTTCTTC.

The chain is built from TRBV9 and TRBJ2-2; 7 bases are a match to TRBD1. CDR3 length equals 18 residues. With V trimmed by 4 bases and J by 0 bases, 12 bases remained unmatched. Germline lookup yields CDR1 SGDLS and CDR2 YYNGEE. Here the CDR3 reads CASSRASNRGPNTGELFF. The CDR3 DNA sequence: TGTGCCAGCAGCCGCGCGAGCAACAGGGGCCCGAACACCGGGGAGCTGTTTTTT.

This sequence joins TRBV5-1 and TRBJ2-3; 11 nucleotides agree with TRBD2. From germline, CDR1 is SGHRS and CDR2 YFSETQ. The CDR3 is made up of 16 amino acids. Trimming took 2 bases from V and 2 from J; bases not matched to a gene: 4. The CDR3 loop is CASSLRLAGNTDTQYF. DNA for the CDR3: TGCGCCAGCAGCTTAAGACTAGCGGGAAACACAGATACGCAGTATTTT.

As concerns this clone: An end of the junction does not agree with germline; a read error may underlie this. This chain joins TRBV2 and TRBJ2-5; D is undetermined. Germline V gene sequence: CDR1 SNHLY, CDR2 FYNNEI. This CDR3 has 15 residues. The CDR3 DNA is TGTGCCAGCAGGGAAGGGATTCGCCCCCAAGAGACCCAGTACTTC. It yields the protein CASREGIRPQETQYF.

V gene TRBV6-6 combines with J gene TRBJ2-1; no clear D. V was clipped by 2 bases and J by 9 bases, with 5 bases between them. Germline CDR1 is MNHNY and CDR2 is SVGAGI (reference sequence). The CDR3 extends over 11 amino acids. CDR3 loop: CASSYDTEQFF. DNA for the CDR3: TGTGCCAGCAGTTACGACACTGAGCAGTTCTTC.

CDR3: CASSPGDRVADTQYF. In DNA form, the CDR3 reads TGTGCCAGCAGCCCAGGGGACAGGGTTGCAGATACGCAGTATTTT. J is TRBJ2-3 and V is TRBV7-9; 9 bases are a match to TRBD1. Germline V lookup: CDR1 SEHNR, CDR2 FQNEAQ (reference sequence). Trimming at V came to 5 bases and at J to 4 bases, leaving 7 bases not matched to a gene. The CDR3 consists of 15 residues.

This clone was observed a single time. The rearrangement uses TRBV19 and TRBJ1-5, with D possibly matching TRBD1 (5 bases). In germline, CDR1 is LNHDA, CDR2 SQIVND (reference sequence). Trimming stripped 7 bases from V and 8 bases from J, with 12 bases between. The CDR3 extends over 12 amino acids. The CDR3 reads CASTQVGEPQHF. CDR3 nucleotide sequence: TGTGCCAGTACCCAGGTAGGGGAGCCCCAGCATTTT.